The subject of this entry is one T cell receptor beta chain. What antigen it recognizes has not been identified. Base qualities are not provided; no much larger clone lies one nucleotide away. This sample was taken from a study of T cell responses to AZD1222 COVID-19 vaccine (dated by TCRdb to about 2021). The study in broad terms: AZD1222 recipients whose second dose came at about 4 weeks and those whose second dose came at about 12 weeks were combined into one group, since spike-specific TCR depth and breadth did not differ between the two schedules. TCR sequencing covered more than 230 trial participants: 200 to 220 given two doses of AZD1222 and 26 given two doses of MenACWY control vaccine. Enrollment into the trials was organized by age into subgroups of 18-55, 56-69 and 70-plus years, and those subgroups contained roughly 140, 27 and 60 TCR-sequenced participants, respectively. Study-wide conclusions, independent of this receptor: Vaccine-associated CD4 TCRs spanned the whole spike protein, with dominant responses in regions 160-218 and 743-854. The 56-69-year group was small, and its depth increase did not reach significance, likely because of low power. Spike-specific TCR breadth and depth rose significantly after two AZD1222 doses compared with day 0 and with MenACWY recipients. Nearly half of unique spike-specific TCRs reportedly recognized epitopes outside regions mutated in the B.1.351 and B.1.1.7 variants. Because no day 14 peak-response samples were available, repertoires were characterized only after the peak T cell response. Conclusions about previously exposed vaccinees are limited, since just a handful of AZD1222 recipients were seropositive for SARS-CoV-2 at baseline. Participants were mostly white British and included more females than males, and it was suggested by the authors that clonal diversity may have been underestimated.

The CDR3 regions of human TCRbeta chains were subjected to immunosequencing. In the original analysis: TCRs in the repertoires were compared against a reference library of SARS-CoV-2-specific TCRs that had been generated with the MIRA antigen-specificity platform. Breadth was defined as the fraction of unique TCRs that were SARS-CoV-2-associated, and depth was defined as the fraction of total T cells that were SARS-CoV-2-associated. Using the MIRA data, every spike-specific TCR was mapped to the spike region that the TCR reacted to and assigned to either a CD4 or a CD8 class. Log10-transformed breadth and depth values were compared by one-way ANOVA with Sidak's multiple comparisons tests. The clones in this table, taken by TCRdb from immuneACCESS, are in-frame only. Not every clone is retained; where verified, under half of the shortfall comes from an unresolved V gene, and the cause of the rest is unknown. V and J calls and clone size are those listed in that table; D and trimming were worked out from the DNA. In all, the sample holds about 120,000 clones, and 88% of those were seen once. Approximately 9.6% of the sample comes from the top ten.

The sample's time point label is to be understood as: baseline before first vaccination. Vaccinee samples were obtained from the UK trials COV001 and COV002, which included a single-blind randomized controlled phase 2/3 trial of AZD1222 (ChAdOx1 nCoV-19) in healthy adults. For TCRbeta chain sequencing, PBMC samples from trial participants were taken at day 0 and at day 28 after the second dose. CDR1 LNHDA and CDR2 SQIVND were looked up in the germline V gene (reference sequence). Taken from cysteine to phenylalanine, the CDR3 has 13 residues. The kept DNA is CDR3 alone, 39 bases in frame from the first base. Germline trimming amounts to 9 bases on V and 4 bases on J, with 8 as the count of junction bases outside the gene matches.

The TCR comes from an adult in good health. The chain was built from TRBV19 and TRBJ2-7; 8 bases in between match TRBD1. This specimen was peripheral blood, taken on day 0 of AZD1222 vaccination. In nucleotides, the sequence is TGTGCCAGCGGGACAGGATCCCCATACGAGCAGTACTTC. Its protein reads: CASGTGSPYEQYF.